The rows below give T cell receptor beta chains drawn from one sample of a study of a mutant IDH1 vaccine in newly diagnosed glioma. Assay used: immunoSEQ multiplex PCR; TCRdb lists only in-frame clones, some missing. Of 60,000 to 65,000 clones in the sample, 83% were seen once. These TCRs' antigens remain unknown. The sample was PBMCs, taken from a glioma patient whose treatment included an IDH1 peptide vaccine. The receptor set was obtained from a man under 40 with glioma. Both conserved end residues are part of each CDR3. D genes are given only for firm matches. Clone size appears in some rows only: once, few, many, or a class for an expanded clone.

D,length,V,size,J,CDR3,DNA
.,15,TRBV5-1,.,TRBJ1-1,CASSLVAGQGSEAFF,TGCGCCAGCAGCTTGGTCGCGGGCCAGGGTTCTGAAGCTTTCTTT
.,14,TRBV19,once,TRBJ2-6,CASSQGYGANVLTF,TGTGCCAGTTCCCAGGGGTATGGGGCCAACGTCCTGACTTTC
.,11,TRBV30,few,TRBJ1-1,CAWNPTVEAFF,TGTGCCTGGAACCCGACAGTTGAAGCTTTCTTT
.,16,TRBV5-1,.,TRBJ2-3,CASSPTHRTSTDTQYF,TGCGCCAGCAGCCCAACGCACAGAACCAGCACAGATACGCAGTATTTT
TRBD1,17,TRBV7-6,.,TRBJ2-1,CASSPNTGGLSYNEQFF,TGTGCCAGCAGCCCGAATACAGGGGGCTTATCCTACAATGAGCAGTTCTTC
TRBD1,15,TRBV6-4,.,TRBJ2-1,CASRSRQGSGNEQFF,TGTGCCAGCAGATCCCGACAGGGGTCGGGGAATGAGCAGTTCTTC
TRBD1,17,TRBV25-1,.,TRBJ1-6,CASSADRGRIYNSPLHF,TGTGCCAGCAGTGCGGACAGGGGGCGCATCTATAATTCACCCCTCCACTTT
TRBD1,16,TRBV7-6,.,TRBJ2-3,CASSFLDREETDTQYF,TGTGCCAGCAGCTTCTTAGACAGGGAAGAAACAGATACGCAGTATTTT
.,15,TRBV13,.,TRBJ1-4,CASSQRTATNEKLFF,TGTGCCAGCAGCCAAAGGACCGCAACTAATGAAAAACTGTTTTTT
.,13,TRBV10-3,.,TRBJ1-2,CAILASSNYGYTF,TGTGCCATACTGGCTTCCTCTAACTATGGCTACACCTTC
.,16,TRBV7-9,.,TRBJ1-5,CASSLVRDTGNQPQHF,TGTGCCAGCAGCTTAGTAAGGGACACGGGCAATCAGCCCCAGCATTTT
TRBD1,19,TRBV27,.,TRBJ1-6,CASSPDRVRSGSYNSPLHF,TGTGCCAGCAGCCCGGACAGGGTTCGATCGGGGTCCTATAATTCACCCCTCCACTTT
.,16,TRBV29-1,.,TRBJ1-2,CSVELTEGGENYGYTF,TGCAGCGTCGAATTGACCGAGGGGGGTGAGAACTATGGCTACACCTTC
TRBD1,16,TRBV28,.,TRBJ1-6,CASSLQGANYNSPLHF,TGTGCCAGCAGTTTGCAGGGGGCGAACTATAATTCACCCCTCCACTTT
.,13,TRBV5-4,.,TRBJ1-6,CASSYRFNSPLHF,TGTGCCAGCAGCTACAGATTTAATTCACCCCTCCACTTT
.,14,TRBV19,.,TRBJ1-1,CASSPGTPGTEAFF,TGTGCCAGTAGCCCCGGCACCCCGGGCACTGAAGCTTTCTTT
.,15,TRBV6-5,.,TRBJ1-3,CASSSGVGSGNTIYF,TGTGCCAGCAGTTCCGGGGTAGGCTCTGGAAACACCATATATTTT
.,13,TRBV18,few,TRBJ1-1,CASSLDPNTEAFF,TGTGCCAGCTCACTTGACCCGAACACTGAAGCTTTCTTT
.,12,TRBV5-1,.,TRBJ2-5,CASSANQETQYF,TGCGCCAGCAGCGCCAACCAAGAGACCCAGTACTTC
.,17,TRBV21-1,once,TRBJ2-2,CASSKTLGGMGTGELFF,TGTGCCAGCAGCAAAACGCTGGGGGGGATGGGCACCGGGGAGCTGTTTTTT
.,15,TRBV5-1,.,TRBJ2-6,CASSVTGSGANVLTF,TGCGCCAGCAGCGTTACAGGGTCAGGGGCCAACGTCCTGACTTTC
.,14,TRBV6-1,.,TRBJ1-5,CASSDGYSNQPQHF,TGTGCCAGCAGTGACGGCTATAGCAATCAGCCCCAGCATTTT
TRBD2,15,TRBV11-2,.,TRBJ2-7,CASSLSWEGFYEQYF,TGTGCCAGCAGCTTATCATGGGAGGGGTTCTACGAGCAGTACTTC
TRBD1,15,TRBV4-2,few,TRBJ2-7,CASSLSGDRVNEQYF,TGTGCCAGCAGCCTCAGTGGGGACAGGGTGAACGAGCAGTACTTC
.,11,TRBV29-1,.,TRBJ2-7,CSAGLTYEQYF,TGCAGCGCAGGACTAACCTACGAGCAGTACTTC
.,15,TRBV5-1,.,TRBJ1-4,CASSPDGRYAEKLFF,TGCGCCAGCAGCCCAGATGGTCGATACGCGGAAAAACTGTTTTTT
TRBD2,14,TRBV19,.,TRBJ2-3,CASSTSGGWDTQYF,TGTGCCAGTAGCACTAGCGGGGGGTGGGATACGCAGTATTTT
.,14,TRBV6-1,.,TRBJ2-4,CASMEGIAKNIQYF,TGTGCCAGCATGGAGGGAATAGCCAAAAACATTCAGTACTTC
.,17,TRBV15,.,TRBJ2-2,CATSREGVGTNTGELFF,TGTGCCACCAGCAGAGAAGGTGTAGGGACGAACACCGGGGAGCTGTTTTTT
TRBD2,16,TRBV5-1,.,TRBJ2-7,CASSLVSSGGQSEQYF,TGCGCCAGCAGCTTGGTGTCTAGCGGGGGGCAGAGCGAGCAGTACTTC
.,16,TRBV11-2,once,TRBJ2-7,CASSFSGTGSGGEQYF,TGTGCCAGCAGCTTCTCTGGGACTGGTTCAGGCGGCGAGCAGTACTTC
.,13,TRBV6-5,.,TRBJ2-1,CASSYPDLNEQFF,TGTGCCAGCAGTTACCCGGACTTGAACGAGCAGTTCTTC
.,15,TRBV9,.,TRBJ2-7,CASSVSGGATYEQYF,TGTGCCAGCAGCGTTTCCGGGGGCGCGACCTACGAGCAGTACTTC
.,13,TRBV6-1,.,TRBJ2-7,CASSELTGYEQYF,TGTGCCAGCAGTGAACTGACTGGCTACGAGCAGTACTTC
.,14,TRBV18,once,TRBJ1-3,CASTGGISGNTIYF,TGTGCCAGCACGGGGGGCATATCTGGAAACACCATATATTTT
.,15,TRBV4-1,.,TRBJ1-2,CASSPSGSNLYGYTF,TGCGCCAGCAGCCCATCGGGCAGCAACCTCTATGGCTACACCTTC
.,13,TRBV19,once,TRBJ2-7,CASKSKSSYEQYF,TGTGCCAGTAAAAGCAAGAGCTCCTACGAGCAGTACTTC
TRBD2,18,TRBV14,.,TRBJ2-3,CASSQARTSGGSTDTQYF,TGTGCCAGCAGCCAAGCCCGGACTAGCGGGGGTAGCACAGATACGCAGTATTTT
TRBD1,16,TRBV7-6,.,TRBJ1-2,CASSLRSGGGTYGYTF,TGTGCCAGCAGCCTACGGTCAGGGGGTGGGACCTATGGCTACACCTTC
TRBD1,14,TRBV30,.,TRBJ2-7,CAWDSGTGGDKQYF,TGTGCCTGGGATTCCGGGACAGGGGGCGATAAGCAGTACTTC
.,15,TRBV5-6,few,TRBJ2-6,CASSFISSGANVLTF,TGTGCCAGCAGCTTTATAAGCTCTGGGGCCAACGTCCTGACTTTC
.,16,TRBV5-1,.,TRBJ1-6,CASSLARTVYNSPLHF,TGCGCCAGCAGCTTGGCCCGGACAGTTTATAATTCACCCCTCCACTTT
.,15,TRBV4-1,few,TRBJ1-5,CASSQEGQNDQPQHF,TGCGCCAGCAGCCAAGAGGGACAAAACGATCAGCCCCAGCATTTT
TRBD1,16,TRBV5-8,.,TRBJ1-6,CASSQVGRGHNSPLHF,TGTGCCAGCAGCCAGGTGGGCAGGGGGCATAATTCACCCCTCCACTTT
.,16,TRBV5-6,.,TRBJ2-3,CASSPRGRISTDTQYF,TGTGCCAGCAGCCCTCGGGGAAGGATAAGCACAGATACGCAGTATTTT
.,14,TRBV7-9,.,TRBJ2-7,CASSLVREGGEQYF,TGTGCCAGCAGCTTAGTAAGAGAGGGAGGCGAGCAGTACTTC
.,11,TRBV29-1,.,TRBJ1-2,CSVEGRGGYTF,TGCAGCGTTGAAGGCCGGGGCGGCTACACCTTC
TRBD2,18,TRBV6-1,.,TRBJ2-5,CASSASMSGTRMGETQYF,TGTGCCAGCAGTGCCTCTATGTCCGGGACTAGGATGGGCGAGACCCAGTACTTC
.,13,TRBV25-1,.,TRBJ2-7,CASSETGTYEQYF,TGTGCCAGCAGTGAGACAGGGACTTACGAGCAGTACTTC
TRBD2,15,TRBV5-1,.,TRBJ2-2,CASSIPSGFTGELFF,TGCGCCAGCAGCATCCCTAGCGGTTTCACCGGGGAGCTGTTTTTT
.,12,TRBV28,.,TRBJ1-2,CASSLGYYGYTF,TGTGCCAGCAGTTTAGGGTACTATGGCTACACCTTC
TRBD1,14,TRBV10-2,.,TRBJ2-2,CASRTGGNGGELFF,TGCGCCAGCCGGACAGGGGGCAATGGCGGGGAGCTGTTTTTT
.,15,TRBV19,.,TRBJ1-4,CASSKGQRSNEKLFF,TGTGCCAGTAGCAAAGGACAGCGATCAAATGAAAAACTGTTTTTT
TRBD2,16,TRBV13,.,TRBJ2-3,CASSLASGGTTDTQYF,TGTGCCAGCAGCTTAGCTAGCGGGGGGACGACAGATACGCAGTATTTT
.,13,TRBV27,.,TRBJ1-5,CASSFGALEPQHF,TGTGCCAGCAGTTTCGGGGCTCTCGAGCCCCAGCATTTT